These 14 T cell receptor beta chains share one sample of origin, sequenced in a study of identical twins. MiXCR was run by TCRdb on the 5' RACE reads, yielding one entry per CDR3 protein. The sample records roughly 750,000 distinct CDR3 sequences, 21% being singletons. The sample was also reused in another study, on T cells expressing NK-cell markers.

Input material: PBMCs. These receptor sequences come from a woman aged 18-35 years in good health.

The chain uses TRBV12-3 or TRBV12-4 and TRBJ2-2; TRBD1 aligns across 7 bases. V dropped 5 bases and J dropped 5; count of bases not matched to a gene: 11. The CDR3 spans 16 residues. CDR3 region: CASSMPGTALTGELFF. CDR3 bases: TGTGCCAGCAGTATGCCCGGGACAGCCTTAACCGGGGAGCTGTTTTTT.

This clonotype was seen a few times. CDR3 DNA: TGTGCCAGCAAGAAGGTGGGGAGGGGGATGTTGGTTGAGCAGTTCTTC. Amino acid sequence: CASKKVGRGMLVEQFF. This chain links TRBV7-9 with TRBJ2-1, with a possible D match to TRBD2 (7 bases). This CDR3 has 16 amino acids. The V end lost 7 bases, the J end lost 9 bases, and 25 bases lay between the germline ends. The germline V gene has CDR1 SEHNR and CDR2 FQNEAQ (reference sequence).

This clonotype was observed a handful of times. The chain joins TRBV5-1 to TRBJ2-3; D not certain. The CDR3 extends over 13 amino acids. Germline assignment: CDR1 SGHRS and CDR2 YFSETQ. V lost 4 bases, J lost 6 bases, and 12 bases lay in between. CDR3 nucleotides: TGCGCCAGCAGCGCGAACCCGAGGGATACGCAGTATTTT. Amino acid sequence: CASSANPRDTQYF.

V and J are TRBV7-3 and TRBJ2-1; D remains ambiguous. V was cut by 4 bases and J by 13 bases, with 11 bases left in between. CDR1 is SGHTA and CDR2 is FQGTGA in the germline V gene. This CDR3 has 11 amino acids. CDR3 protein: CASSWGRVQFF. DNA of the CDR3: TGTGCCAGCAGCTGGGGAAGGGTTCAGTTCTTC.

Of note for this clonotype: A read error may account for a junction end that differs from germline. J is TRBJ2-7 and V is TRBV5-1; D possibly corresponds to TRBD1 (6 bases). Germline-derived CDR1 and CDR2 are SGHRS and YFSETQ. This CDR3 is built from 15 residues. CDR3 protein: CASSLGTGRSYEQYF. DNA for the CDR3: TGTGCCAGCAGTTTAGGCACAGGGCGCTCCTACGAGCAGTACTTC.

This clonotype has a handful of counts. The chain uses TRBV7-2 and TRBJ2-2; 11 bases line up with TRBD2. V shed 5 bases and J 4 bases; nucleotides not matched to a gene: 6. The V gene's germline CDR1 is SGHTA and CDR2 FQGNSA. The CDR3 length is 16 residues. As DNA, the CDR3 is TGTGCCAGCAGCGGGGCTAGCGGGAGGATCACCGGGGAGCTGTTTTTT. Translated: CASSGASGRITGELFF.

The sample holds a few counts of this clonotype. The gene calls are TRBV12-3 or TRBV12-4 and TRBJ2-7, with no clear D. The CDR3 runs 14 residues. V was clipped by 4 bases and J by 9 bases, with 19 bases between them. Written as DNA, the CDR3 is TGTGCCAGCAGTTCCAGACGTACCCATTCCTGGCAGTACTTC. This translates into CASSSRRTHSWQYF.

The chain employs TRBV3-1 and TRBJ2-7; D is ambiguous. The V end lost 3 bases, the J end lost 3 bases, and 12 bases lay between the germline ends. The length of the CDR3 is 14 residues. CDR1 is LGHDT, CDR2 YNNKEL, per germline (reference sequence). The chain's CDR3 is CASSQSILNYEQYF. The DNA for the CDR3 is TGTGCCAGCAGCCAGTCGATTCTGAACTACGAGCAGTACTTC.

This clonotype was recorded a few times. The chain couples TRBV6-1 to TRBJ2-3, with a weak D call TRBD2 (6 bases). There are 14 residues in the CDR3. Germline V lookup: CDR1 MNHNS, CDR2 SASEGT. The V gene lost 8 bases and the J gene lost 0 bases, with 12 bases spanning the gap. The CDR3 DNA is TGTGCCAGCCGAATAGCGGATAGCACAGATACGCAGTATTTT. This translates into CASRIADSTDTQYF.

This clonotype has more than one count but fewer than ten. V gene TRBV7-2 combines with J gene TRBJ1-1; a weak D match, TRBD1 (6 bases). Germline lookup yields CDR1 SGHTA and CDR2 FQGNSA. Trimming took 6 bases from V and 4 from J, leaving 15 bases between them. The CDR3 is made up of 14 amino acids. CDR3 sequence: CASRLNREVTEAFF. The CDR3 DNA is TGTGCCAGCAGGCTTAACAGGGAGGTCACTGAAGCTTTCTTT.

The V and J genes are TRBV12-3 or TRBV12-4 and TRBJ2-5; D ambiguous. Trimming stripped 4 bases from V and 5 bases from J, with 14 bases between. The CDR3 covers 14 residues. CDR3 sequence reads: CASSSPAARETQYF. CDR3 sequence (DNA): TGTGCCAGCAGTTCCCCAGCCGCTAGGGAGACCCAGTACTTC.

The chain is built from TRBV6-2 or TRBV6-3 and TRBJ2-7; possible D gene TRBD1, 5 bases. This CDR3 has 13 residues. Trimming cost V 4 bases and J 2 bases, with 9 bases left between them. The germline CDR1 and CDR2 sequences are MNHEY and SVGEGT. CDR3: CASSSRGTYEQYF. The CDR3, as DNA: TGTGCCAGCAGTTCTAGGGGTACCTACGAGCAGTACTTC.

This clonotype was counted between two and nine times. This chain joins TRBV13 and TRBJ2-3; 9 positions match TRBD1. CDR3 size: 14 residues. CDR1 PRHDT and CDR2 FYEKMQ come from the germline V gene (reference sequence). After removal of 7 bases from V and 6 bases from J, the junction contained 8 bases not matched to a gene. CDR3 sequence (DNA): TGTGCCAGCACCTGGGACAGGGCAGGGGATACGCAGTATTTT. Its protein is CASTWDRAGDTQYF.

The V and J genes are TRBV20-1 and TRBJ2-1; D is unclear. The germline V gene encodes CDR1 DFQATT and CDR2 SNEGSKA (reference sequence). CDR3 size: 14 residues. The germline V and J ends were trimmed by 2 bases and 4 bases, with 12 bases remaining between them. In DNA form, the CDR3 reads TGCAGTGCTAGATGGGCCGCCTCTTACAATGAGCAGTTCTTC. It specifies CSARWAASYNEQFF.